This T cell receptor beta chain was documented in a study of T cells in Graves' hyperthyroidism and ophthalmopathy. Turning to the study itself: Peripheral blood specimens were obtained at initial diagnosis, prior to any treatment.

This clonotype has at least ten counts. Antigen unknown. Diagnosis of hyperthyroidism was new in patients aged 18 to 65, and its duration was under 2 months. Fresh peripheral blood, approximately 9.6 ml, yielded the PBMCs. The CDR3 covers 14 residues. V was trimmed by 4 bases and J by 2 bases, leaving 12 bases between them. Authors of the study amplified TCR beta CDR3 regions from RNA transcripts. The TCR CDR3 was amplified in a first-round RT-PCR using the HTBI primer set. TCRdb fed the multiplex PCR reads into MiXCR, producing one record per CDR3 protein. This sample has approximately 640,000 distinct CDR3 sequences, with 17% found just once. Study-level results: The model made its ophthalmopathy prediction, and onset followed a median about 6 months later.

J is TRBJ2-7 and V is TRBV12-3 or TRBV12-4, with D possibly TRBD1 on 6 matching bases. Sequenced input: blood. The receptor comes from a man aged 45-65 years with Graves' hyperthyroidism. The CDR3 coding sequence is TGTGCCAGCAGTTCGAACCGGGACACCTACGAGCAGTACTTC. Its protein product is CASSSNRDTYEQYF.